These T cell receptor beta chains were read from a single sample in a study of T cells in Graves' hyperthyroidism and ophthalmopathy. TCRdb re-called the multiplex PCR reads through MiXCR, storing one row per CDR3 protein. The sample consists of fewer than 110,000 distinct CDR3 sequences, approximately 15% of them appearing once. Source material: blood. All receptors come from a woman in her forties or fifties with Graves' hyperthyroidism. Both conserved end residues are part of each CDR3. Each record gives: clone size, V gene, D gene, J gene, CDR3 DNA, CDR3 protein. D genes are given only for firm matches. Where a row states a size, it is once, few, many or the class of an expanded clone; other rows omit it.

many	TRBV19	.	TRBJ1-4	TGTGCCACCACGCCGAGGGGACGCCCCAATGAAAAACTGTTTTTT	CATTPRGRPNEKLFF
.	TRBV19	TRBD1	TRBJ2-5	TGTGCCAGTAGTAGCACCGGGACAGGACAGACCCAGTACTTC	CASSSTGTGQTQYF
many	TRBV12-3/TRBV12-4	.	TRBJ1-1	TGTGCCAGCAGATCTGGGCAGACGACTGAAGCTTTCTTT	CASRSGQTTEAFF
many	TRBV28	TRBD2	TRBJ2-7	TGTGCCAGTTCAAGGGGACTAGCGGGACCCTACGAGCAGTACTTC	CASSRGLAGPYEQYF
many	TRBV5-5	TRBD1	TRBJ2-2	TGTGCCAGCAGCTTGGAGGACAGGGGAGCGGCCGGGGAGCTGTTTTTT	CASSLEDRGAAGELFF
many	TRBV29-1	TRBD1	TRBJ2-4	TGCAGCGTAGAAAGAGGGGGCGAGAACATTCAGTACTTC	CSVERGGENIQYF
many	TRBV7-9	.	TRBJ1-5	TGTGCCAGCACCTATAGCAATCAGCCCCAGCATTTT	CASTYSNQPQHF
many	TRBV5-6	.	TRBJ1-1	TGTGCCAGCAGCTTGGGGGTCGACATATTTGAAGCTTTCTTT	CASSLGVDIFEAFF
.	TRBV13	TRBD2	TRBJ2-1	TGTGCCAGCAGCCTAGGACTAGAAAAAAACAATGAGCAGTTCTTC	CASSLGLEKNNEQFF
many	TRBV20-1	.	TRBJ2-2	TGCAGTGCTAGTGCCTACCCGGGACCATCGAACACCGGGGAGCTGTTTTTT	CSASAYPGPSNTGELFF
many	TRBV15	.	TRBJ2-5	TGTGCCACCAGCAGAGCTGGCAGGGGAGGAGAGACCCAGTACTTC	CATSRAGRGGETQYF
many	TRBV25-1	.	TRBJ1-4	TGTGCCAGCAGTGGAACAGGCGGTAATGAAAAACTGTTTTTT	CASSGTGGNEKLFF
once	TRBV11-1	TRBD1	TRBJ2-1	TGTGCCAGCAGCTTAGCAGGGACAGGGGGTAACAATGAGCAGTTCTTC	CASSLAGTGGNNEQFF
.	TRBV14	.	TRBJ2-7	TGTGCCAGCAGCCAGACCCGGGCTCCAACCTACGAGCAGTACTTC	CASSQTRAPTYEQYF
many	TRBV29-1	.	TRBJ1-2	TGCAGCGTTGAGACGGGGCAGAGCTATGGCTACACCTTC	CSVETGQSYGYTF
many	TRBV5-1	.	TRBJ1-1	TGCGCCAGCAGCAGCGGCGTAGGGGAGGGCACTGAAGCTTTCTTT	CASSSGVGEGTEAFF
many	TRBV28	TRBD1	TRBJ1-2	TGTGCCAGCAGTCCACCACCCGGGACAGGGAAGAACTATGGCTACACCTTC	CASSPPPGTGKNYGYTF
many	TRBV29-1	.	TRBJ2-2	TGCAGCGCGGGACAGAACACCGGGGAGCTGTTTTTT	CSAGQNTGELFF
.	TRBV28	.	TRBJ2-4	TGTGCCAGCAGTCCCCCCCGGGGTCTTAACATTCAGTACTTC	CASSPPRGLNIQYF
.	TRBV4-1	TRBD2	TRBJ2-1	TGCGCCAGCAGCCCACGGACTAGCGGGAGAGTCGATGAGCAGTTCTTC	CASSPRTSGRVDEQFF
many	TRBV7-9	TRBD2	TRBJ2-5	TGTGCCAGCAGCCCGGCCGGGACTAGCATCTACTTC	CASSPAGTSIYF
.	TRBV7-2	TRBD1	TRBJ1-2	TGTGCCAGCAGCCAAGAAGCAGGGGGCGGATATGGCTACACCTTC	CASSQEAGGGYGYTF
many	TRBV2	.	TRBJ2-3	TGTGCCACCCGCCTTGGGGATACGCAGTATTTT	CATRLGDTQYF
many	TRBV14	TRBD2	TRBJ2-1	TGTGCCAGCAGCCTATGGACTAGCGGGAGGAACAATGAGCAGTTCTTC	CASSLWTSGRNNEQFF
.	TRBV12-5	.	TRBJ2-5	TGTGCTAGTGGTTTGGCCGGGAGACCAGAGACCCAGTACTTC	CASGLAGRPETQYF
many	TRBV27	.	TRBJ1-5	TGTGCCAGCAGTTCCGCCAGGGGCTTGCAGCCCCAGCATTTT	CASSSARGLQPQHF
many	TRBV11-2	.	TRBJ1-1	TGTGCCAGCAGCTTAGGCGCGGGAATGAACACTGAAGCTTTCTTT	CASSLGAGMNTEAFF
many	TRBV18	.	TRBJ2-3	TGTGCCAGCTCGCCCGCCATAGGCGGGAAAACAGATACGCAGTATTTT	CASSPAIGGKTDTQYF
.	TRBV7-2	.	TRBJ2-3	TGTGCCAGCAGCCATTACCGTTCAGGAACCCTGGGCACAGATACGCAGTATTTT	CASSHYRSGTLGTDTQYF
many	TRBV27	.	TRBJ1-1	TGTGCCAGCAGTTTAGCAGAGAACACTGAAGCTTTCTTT	CASSLAENTEAFF
many	TRBV28	.	TRBJ1-1	TGTGCCATAACAGGGAACACTGAAGCTTTCTTT	CAITGNTEAFF